This entry lists 13 T cell receptor beta chains sequenced from one sample in a study of T cells in Graves' hyperthyroidism and ophthalmopathy. The investigators amplified TCR beta CDR3 regions from RNA transcripts. Primed by the HTBI set, a first-round RT-PCR was run on the TCR CDR3. Via MiXCR, TCRdb re-called the multiplex PCR reads, giving one row per CDR3 protein. The data show about 600,000 distinct CDR3 sequences, approximately 15% seen once. The sequencing sample was made of blood. These receptor sequences come from a woman aged 40 to 49 with Graves' ophthalmopathy.

This clonotype was found a few times. This chain joins TRBV6-1 and TRBJ1-4, with a weak D call TRBD1 (5 bases). This CDR3 has 15 residues. With 8 bases removed from V and 10 bases from J, the gap between germline ends came to 23 bases. Per the germline V gene, CDR1 is MNHNS and CDR2 is SASEGT. CDR3 protein: CASQPSGRRDGKLFF. Here the CDR3 DNA reads TGTGCCAGCCAACCCTCGGGACGGAGGGATGGAAAACTGTTTTTT.

This clonotype was counted between two and nine times. The chain recombines TRBV12-3 or TRBV12-4 with TRBJ2-5; a weak D match, TRBD2 (5 bases). CDR3 size: 16 residues. V was cut by 4 bases and J by 5 bases, with 20 bases left in between. CDR3 sequence reads: CASSSTPLGRLETQYF. In nucleotides, the CDR3 is TGTGCCAGCAGTTCCACCCCGCTGGGGAGATTGGAGACCCAGTACTTC.

The V gene is TRBV4-1, the J gene TRBJ2-6; D gene unclear. Trimming left V 0 bases short and J 0 bases short, with 9 bases between. Germline values: CDR1 MGHRA, CDR2 YSYEKL. This CDR3 is built from 17 residues. CDR3 in DNA: TGCGCCAGCAGCCAAGATTTGGAATCCTCTGGGGCCAACGTCCTGACTTTC. As protein: CASSQDLESSGANVLTF.

The sample holds many counts of this clonotype. The rearrangement joins TRBV18 to TRBJ1-1, with TRBD1 as a possible D gene (5 bases). Germline lookup yields CDR1 KGHSH and CDR2 LQKENI. The CDR3 is 16 amino acids. The V and J ends lost 3 bases and 0 bases respectively, with 14 bases between them. In DNA form, the CDR3 reads TGTGCCAGCTCACCTAGCCAGGGAGCCCTGAACACTGAAGCTTTCTTT. This sequence encodes CASSPSQGALNTEAFF.

This clonotype was observed a handful of times. The rearrangement links TRBV5-1 to TRBJ2-1; D unresolved. Trimming took 4 bases from V and 10 from J, leaving 15 bases between them. The CDR3 has 13 amino acids. Germline lookup yields CDR1 SGHRS and CDR2 YFSETQ. The CDR3, as DNA: TGCGCCAGCAGCCATACGACCCTGCGGGAGCAGTTCTTC. Its protein is CASSHTTLREQFF.

In this sample, this clonotype turned up many times. The V gene is TRBV20-1, the J gene TRBJ1-4; D is perhaps TRBD1 (6 bases). V dropped 4 bases and J dropped 6 bases, with 12 bases sitting between them. Per germline, CDR1 DFQATT and CDR2 SNEGSKA (reference sequence). The CDR3 is 13 residues long. For the CDR3, the DNA is TGCAGTGCTACCACAGGGACGGATGAAAAACTGTTTTTT. It codes for CSATTGTDEKLFF.

The chain couples TRBV7-9 to TRBJ1-3; no reliable D call. Germline CDR1 reads SEHNR; CDR2 reads FQNEAQ (reference sequence). This CDR3 spans 15 amino acids. Trimming took 4 bases from V and 1 from J, leaving 11 bases between them. CDR3 sequence (DNA): TGTGCCAGCAGCTCGGACCCCCGGTCTGGAAACACCATATATTTT. Protein product: CASSSDPRSGNTIYF.

This clonotype was counted ten times or more. The chain employs TRBV12-3 or TRBV12-4 and TRBJ2-3, with TRBD2 identical over 12 bases. The CDR3 length is 17 residues. Losses at the gene ends were 2 bases for V and 2 bases for J; bases not matched to a gene: 5. The CDR3 DNA reads TGTGCCAGCAGTTTAAGGACTAGCGGGGATTTCACAGATACGCAGTATTTT. Translating gives CASSLRTSGDFTDTQYF.

This clonotype came up many times. The chain has TRBV28 and TRBJ2-2; 10 positions agree with TRBD2. CDR3 length: 17 amino acids. V dropped 4 bases and J dropped 2; count of bases not matched to a gene: 7. Per the germline V gene, CDR1 is MDHEN and CDR2 is SYDVKM. In DNA, the CDR3 is TGTGCCAGCAGTTCCAGCGGGAGGGCCATTAACACCGGGGAGCTGTTTTTT. This sequence encodes CASSSSGRAINTGELFF.

A word on this clonotype: One end of the junction does not line up with germline, which may come from a read error. This chain links TRBV6-8 with TRBJ2-3; a weak D match, TRBD1 (6 bases). Germline values: CDR1 MNHGY, CDR2 SAAAGT. The CDR3 totals 11 residues. The CDR3 bases are TGCGCCAGAACTAGGGGGGATACGCAGTATTTT. This codes for CARTRGDTQYF.

This clonotype was found a few times. The rearrangement uses TRBV7-9 and TRBJ2-1; 8 bases are a match to TRBD1. Looked up from germline, CDR1 is SEHNR and CDR2 is FQNEAQ (reference sequence). The CDR3 contains 20 residues. J gave up 8 bases and V 0 bases, and 21 bases lay outside the gene matches. The CDR3 spells CASSLAAGQGRLLGRDEQFF. CDR3 sequence (DNA): TGTGCCAGCAGCTTAGCGGCCGGACAGGGACGACTACTAGGACGGGATGAGCAGTTCTTC. Looking up the rest from reference TRBV7-9 and TRBJ2-1 gives the full variable domain: DTGVSQNPRHKITKRGQNVTFRCDPISEHNRLYWYRQTLGQGPEFLTYFQNEAQLEKSRLLSDRFSAERPKGSFSTLEIQRTEQGDSAMYLCASSLAAGQGRLLGRDEQFFGPGTRLTVL.

This clonotype showed up many times. This chain uses TRBV4-1 with TRBJ2-2; D uncertain. This CDR3 is 13 amino acids long. Trimming stripped 2 bases from V and 7 bases from J, with 8 bases between. CDR1 is MGHRA and CDR2 is YSYEKL in the germline V gene. CDR3 region: CASSQRGGGELFF. The CDR3 DNA is TGCGCCAGCAGCCAAAGAGGCGGCGGGGAGCTGTTTTTT.

The J gene is TRBJ2-1, the V gene TRBV6-2 or TRBV6-3; 10 nucleotides line up with TRBD2. This CDR3 spans 14 amino acids. Per the germline V gene, CDR1 is MNHEY and CDR2 is SVGEGT. J lost 12 bases, V lost 2 bases, and 7 bases had no gene match. CDR3 region: CASSYTAGGQGQFF. CDR3 sequence (DNA): TGTGCCAGCAGTTACACAGCGGGGGGGCAAGGGCAGTTCTTC.